These 14 T cell receptor beta chains share one sample of origin, sequenced in a study of blood T cells in healthy people across ages. Combining a sample-barcoded 5' primer with a J-beta primer mix, a second PCR ran for roughly 6 to 12 cycles. One entry per CDR3 protein results from TCRdb running MiXCR on the 5' RACE reads. The sample lists about 1.6 million distinct CDR3 sequences; 30% to 40% were seen once. The sequenced sample was blood. Receptor source: a woman under 40 in good health.

Here the CDR3 reads CASSPARFYEQFF. The CDR3 DNA is TGTGCCAGCAGCCCTGCTCGTTTCTATGAGCAGTTCTTC. The chain is built from TRBV3-1 and TRBJ2-1; D is unclear. Germline values: CDR1 LGHDT, CDR2 YNNKEL (reference sequence). Trimming stripped 4 bases from V and 8 bases from J, with 12 bases between. The CDR3 has 13 residues.

The chain couples TRBV20-1 to TRBJ1-2; 11 bases match TRBD1. V was clipped by 6 bases and J by 4 bases; unmatched bases: 7. Germline CDR1 and CDR2: DFQATT and SNEGSKA (reference sequence). The CDR3 has 14 amino acids. DNA of the CDR3: TGCAGTGCCGCCCCGGGACAGGGGGTCTATGGCTACACCTTC. This sequence encodes CSAAPGQGVYGYTF.

A few counts support this clonotype. The chain employs TRBV7-9 and TRBJ1-5, with D perhaps matching TRBD1 (5 bases). The CDR3 contains 15 residues. Germline values: CDR1 SEHNR, CDR2 FQNEAQ (reference sequence). The germline V and J ends were trimmed by 4 bases and 4 bases, with 14 bases remaining between them. The DNA of the CDR3 is TGTGCCAGCAGCTCCCCCGGGACCCCAAATCAGCCCCAGCATTTT. Its protein is CASSSPGTPNQPQHF.

The J gene is TRBJ2-1, the V gene TRBV19; D assignment may be TRBD1 or TRBD2 (5 bases each). Trimming took 2 bases from V and 2 from J, leaving 10 bases between them. CDR1 LNHDA and CDR2 SQIVND come from the germline V gene (reference sequence). There are 15 residues in the CDR3. The CDR3 region is CASSITRDPYNEQFF. The CDR3 nucleotides are TGTGCCAGTAGTATAACCCGGGACCCCTACAATGAGCAGTTCTTC.

This clonotype occurred a few times. The genes are TRBV12-3 or TRBV12-4 and TRBJ2-1; no clear D. V was cut by 6 bases and J by 6 bases, with 12 bases left in between. The CDR3 sequence is 13 residues long. The chain's CDR3 is CASRLGTFNEQFF. In DNA, the CDR3 is TGTGCCAGCAGGCTCGGCACTTTCAATGAGCAGTTCTTC.

V usage is TRBV10-1 and J usage is TRBJ2-5, with TRBD2 matching 8 bases. CDR1 and CDR2 (germline): WNHNN, SYGVQD (reference sequence). Trimming removed 10 bases from V and 5 bases from J; junction bases left unmatched: 9. This CDR3 is built from 13 residues. The CDR3 region is CATRPGLGETQYF. For the CDR3, the DNA is TGCGCCACCCGACCGGGACTAGGGGAGACCCAGTACTTC.

This clonotype was detected a few times. As DNA, the CDR3 is TGTGCCAGCAGTCAGTCCGGGCCGACTAGATGGGGGCAGTTCTTC. Its protein is CASSQSGPTRWGQFF. The chain has TRBV6-6 and TRBJ2-1; tentative D call: TRBD2 (6 bases). The V gene's germline CDR1 is MNHNY and CDR2 SVGAGI (reference sequence). The CDR3 sequence is 15 residues long. V lost 5 bases to trimming and J lost 12 bases, with 23 bases between them.

This chain links TRBV5-1 with TRBJ2-4; 11 bases align to TRBD1. V trimming: 0 bases; J trimming: 5 bases; junction bases outside the gene matches: 10. This CDR3 is 18 amino acids long. Germline V lookup: CDR1 SGHRS, CDR2 YFSETQ. The chain's CDR3 is CASSLGKRTGGSENIQYF. The CDR3 DNA follows: TGCGCCAGCAGCTTGGGGAAACGGACAGGGGGCAGTGAAAACATTCAGTACTTC.

This rearrangement joins TRBV6-1 to TRBJ1-2; D not resolved. Trimming cost V 8 bases and J 4 bases, with 11 bases left between them. The germline gives CDR1 MNHNS, CDR2 SASEGT. This CDR3 has 12 amino acids. DNA for the CDR3: TGTGCCAGCGTCGGGCCTGCCTATGGCTACACCTTC. Residues: CASVGPAYGYTF.

The chain couples TRBV29-1 to TRBJ2-1; D might be TRBD1 (5 bases). This CDR3 region has 14 residues. Between the trimmed V and J ends, which lost 1 base and 6 bases, there was a span of 13 bases. The germline V gene encodes CDR1 SQVTM and CDR2 ANQGSEA. CDR3 nucleotides: TGCAGCGTTGAAGGTCAGGGTGATAGCAATGAGCAGTTCTTC. Encoded protein: CSVEGQGDSNEQFF.

The J gene is TRBJ1-4, the V gene TRBV5-1, with D perhaps TRBD1 (5 bases). The CDR3 runs to 15 residues. Germline-derived CDR1 and CDR2 are SGHRS and YFSETQ. Trimming shortened V by 3 bases and J by 0 bases, and 9 bases separated the two germline ends. As DNA, the CDR3 is TGCGCCAGCAGCTCGGACACCTCAACTAATGAAAAACTGTTTTTT. Residues: CASSSDTSTNEKLFF.

The V call is TRBV28, the J call TRBJ2-2; TRBD2 is a possible D gene (6 bases). V was trimmed by 9 bases and J by 7 bases, leaving 18 bases between them. Per the germline V gene, CDR1 is MDHEN and CDR2 is SYDVKM. CDR3 size: 14 residues. For the CDR3, the DNA is TGTGCCAGTACCCCCGGGGGAAGGGTCGGGGAGCTGTTTTTT. This gives the protein CASTPGGRVGELFF.

The V call is TRBV7-3, the J call TRBJ1-2, with 7 bases identical to TRBD1. Germline CDR1 and CDR2: SGHTA and FQGTGA. J lost 8 bases, V lost 4 bases, and 7 bases had no gene match. This CDR3 has 13 amino acids. The CDR3 nucleotides read TGTGCCAGCAGCTCCACCACAGGGGAGGGCTACACCTTC. This sequence encodes CASSSTTGEGYTF. Complete variable domain (other parts from reference TRBV7-3 and TRBJ1-2): GAGVSQTPSNKVTEKGKYVELRCDPISGHTALYWYRQSLGQGPEFLIYFQGTGAADDSGLPNDRFFAVRPEGSVSTLKIQRTERGDSAVYLCASSSTTGEGYTFGSGTRLTVV.

The V call is TRBV5-1, the J call TRBJ2-5; 7 bases align to TRBD2. This CDR3 region has 14 residues. Per germline, CDR1 SGHRS and CDR2 YFSETQ. After removal of 3 bases from V and 1 base from J, the junction contained 3 bases not matched to a gene. The CDR3, as DNA: TGCGCCAGCAGCTCCTGGGGGGGCCAAGAGACCCAGTACTTC. It yields the protein CASSSWGGQETQYF.